The text below deals with one T cell receptor (beta chain). The antigen is undetermined. This CDR3 spans 15 amino acids. The V end was cut by 0 bases, the J end by 0 bases, with 9 bases between. CDR1 SGHTA and CDR2 FQGNSA come from the germline V gene. This entry belongs to a study of cytomegalovirus exposure and HLA in healthy donors. Study-wide points: Reportedly, fewer N-insertions than the 666-donor mean appeared in an Asian-associated ancestry cluster in a later analysis.

60 Vbeta and 13 Jbeta primers were used in PCR. TCRdb's copy holds only in-frame clones and misses some; the assay was immunoSEQ multiplex PCR. The sample has under 250,000 clones, about 80% seen once. The chain joins TRBV7-2 to TRBJ2-7, with a weak D call TRBD2 (5 bases). The TCR sequence derives from a woman in her sixties in good health and CMV-seropositive. The sequencing input was PBMCs. CDR3: CASSLAGDSSYEQYF. CDR3 DNA: TGTGCCAGCAGCTTAGCGGGAGATAGCTCCTACGAGCAGTACTTC.